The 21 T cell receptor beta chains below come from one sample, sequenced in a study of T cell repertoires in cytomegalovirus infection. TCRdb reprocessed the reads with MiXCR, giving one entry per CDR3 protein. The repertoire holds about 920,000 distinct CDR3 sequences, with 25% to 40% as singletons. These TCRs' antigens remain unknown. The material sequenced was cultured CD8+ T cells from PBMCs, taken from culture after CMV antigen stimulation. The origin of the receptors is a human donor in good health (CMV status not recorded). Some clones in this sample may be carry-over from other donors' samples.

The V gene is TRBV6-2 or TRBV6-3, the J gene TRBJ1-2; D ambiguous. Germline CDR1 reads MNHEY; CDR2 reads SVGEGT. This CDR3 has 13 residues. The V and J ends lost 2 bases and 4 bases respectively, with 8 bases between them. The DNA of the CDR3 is TGTGCCAGCAGTTACCCGGAAAGCTATGGCTACACCTTC. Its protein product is CASSYPESYGYTF.

The CDR3 DNA reads as TGTGCCTCAGCACGTGGGGAAAACACTGAAGCTTTCTTT. As protein: CASARGENTEAFF. The chain links TRBV7-9 to TRBJ1-1; D is unresolved. V was shortened by 11 bases and J by 2 bases, with 15 bases between the two germline ends. The CDR3 runs to 13 residues. Germline values: CDR1 SEHNR, CDR2 FQNEAQ (reference sequence).

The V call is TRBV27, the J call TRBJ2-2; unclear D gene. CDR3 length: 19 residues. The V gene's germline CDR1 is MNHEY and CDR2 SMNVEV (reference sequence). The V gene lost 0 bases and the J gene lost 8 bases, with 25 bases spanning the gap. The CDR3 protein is CASSLSSRPQPWRGGELFF. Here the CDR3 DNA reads TGTGCCAGCAGTTTATCGAGCCGACCCCAGCCCTGGAGAGGAGGGGAGCTGTTTTTT.

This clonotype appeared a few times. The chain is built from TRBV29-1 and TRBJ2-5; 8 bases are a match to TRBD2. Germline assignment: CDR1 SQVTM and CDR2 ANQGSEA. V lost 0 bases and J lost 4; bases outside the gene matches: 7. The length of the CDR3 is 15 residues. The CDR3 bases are TGCAGCGTTGAAGATAGGGGCGGGGGGCCAGAGACCCAGTACTTC. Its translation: CSVEDRGGGPETQYF.

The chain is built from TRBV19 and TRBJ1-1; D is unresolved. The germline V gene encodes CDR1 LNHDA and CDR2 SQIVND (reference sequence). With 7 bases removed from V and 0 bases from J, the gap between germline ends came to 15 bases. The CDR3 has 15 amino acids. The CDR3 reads CASTLGVGLNTEAFF. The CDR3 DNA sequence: TGTGCCAGTACCCTTGGGGTAGGCTTGAACACTGAAGCTTTCTTT.

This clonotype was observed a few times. The DNA for the CDR3 is TGTGCCAGCAGCCACAGGGGCGCAAACACTATGGGGCAGTACGTC. It codes for CASSHRGANTMGQYV. The gene calls are TRBV4-2 and TRBJ2-7, with a tentative D call TRBD1 (6 bases). This CDR3 contains 15 residues. Germline CDR1 and CDR2: LGHNA and YNFKEQ. The V end was cut by 3 bases, the J end by 9 bases, with 21 bases between.

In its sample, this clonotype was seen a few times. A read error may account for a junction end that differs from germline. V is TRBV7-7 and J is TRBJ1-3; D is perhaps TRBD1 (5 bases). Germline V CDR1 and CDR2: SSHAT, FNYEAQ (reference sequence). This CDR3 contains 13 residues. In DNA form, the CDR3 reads TGTGCTAGCAGCGGGACTCTTGGAAACACCATATATTTT. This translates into CASSGTLGNTIYF.

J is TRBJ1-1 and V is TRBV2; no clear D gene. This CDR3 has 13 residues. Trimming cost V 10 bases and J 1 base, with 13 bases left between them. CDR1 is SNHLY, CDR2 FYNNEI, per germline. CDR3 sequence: CATLLYQNTEAFF. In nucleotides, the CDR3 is TGTGCCACCCTTTTGTATCAGAACACTGAAGCTTTCTTT. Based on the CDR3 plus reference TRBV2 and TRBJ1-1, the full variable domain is EPEVTQTPSHQVTQMGQEVILRCVPISNHLYFYWYRQILGQKVEFLVSFYNNEISEKSEIFDDQFSVERPDGSNFTLKIRSTKLEDSAMYFCATLLYQNTEAFFGQGTRLTVV.

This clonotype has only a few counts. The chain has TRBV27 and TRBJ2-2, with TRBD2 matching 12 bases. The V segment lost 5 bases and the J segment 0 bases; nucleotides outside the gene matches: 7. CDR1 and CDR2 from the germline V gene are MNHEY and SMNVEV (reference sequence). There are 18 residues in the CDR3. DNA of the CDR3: TGTGCCAGCAGTAACCGGGCTAGCGGGGGGGCGAACACCGGGGAGCTGTTTTTT. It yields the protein CASSNRASGGANTGELFF.

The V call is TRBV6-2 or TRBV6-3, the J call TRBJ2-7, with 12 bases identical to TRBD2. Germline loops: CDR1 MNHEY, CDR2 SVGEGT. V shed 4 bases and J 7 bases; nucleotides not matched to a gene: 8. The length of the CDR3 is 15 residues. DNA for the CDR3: TGTGCCAGCAGTTTTACTAGCGGGGGGCCGGATGAGCAGTACGTC. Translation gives CASSFTSGGPDEQYV.

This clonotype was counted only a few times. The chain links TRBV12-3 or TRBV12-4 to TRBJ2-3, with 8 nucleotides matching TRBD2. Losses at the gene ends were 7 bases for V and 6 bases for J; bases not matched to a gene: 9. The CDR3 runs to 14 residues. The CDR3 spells CASNPGTRADTQYF. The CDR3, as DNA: TGTGCCAGCAACCCGGGGACTAGAGCCGATACGCAGTATTTT.

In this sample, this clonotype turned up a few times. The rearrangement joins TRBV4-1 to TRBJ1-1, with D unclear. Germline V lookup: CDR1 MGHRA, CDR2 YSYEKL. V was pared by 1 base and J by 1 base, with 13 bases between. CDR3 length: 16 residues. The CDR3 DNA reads TGCGCCAGCAGCCAAGCAGGAGGAAGAGCGAACACTGAAGCTTTCTTT. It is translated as CASSQAGGRANTEAFF.

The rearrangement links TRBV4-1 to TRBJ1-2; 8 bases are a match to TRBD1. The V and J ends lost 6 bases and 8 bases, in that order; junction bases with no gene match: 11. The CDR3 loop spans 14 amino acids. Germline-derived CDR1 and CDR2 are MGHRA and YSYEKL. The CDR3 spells CASRTTGQGLGYTF. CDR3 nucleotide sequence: TGCGCCAGCAGGACTACTGGACAGGGATTGGGCTACACCTTC.

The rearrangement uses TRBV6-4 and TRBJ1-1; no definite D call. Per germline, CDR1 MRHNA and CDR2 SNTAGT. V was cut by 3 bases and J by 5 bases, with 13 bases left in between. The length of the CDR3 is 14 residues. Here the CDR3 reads CASSDFGTGTEAFF. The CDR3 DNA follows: TGTGCCAGCAGTGATTTTGGTACGGGGACTGAAGCTTTCTTT.

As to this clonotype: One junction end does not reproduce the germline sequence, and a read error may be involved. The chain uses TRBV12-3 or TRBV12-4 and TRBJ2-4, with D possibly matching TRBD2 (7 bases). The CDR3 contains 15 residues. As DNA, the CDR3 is TGTGCCAACAGTCCTTATGGGGGGGCGGAAAACATTCAGTACTTC. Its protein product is CANSPYGGAENIQYF.

In DNA form, the CDR3 reads TGTGCCAGCAGTTACATTAAACAGGGGAATGAGCAGTTCTTC. Protein product: CASSYIKQGNEQFF. The rearrangement joins TRBV12-3 or TRBV12-4 to TRBJ2-1, with 7 bases aligning to TRBD1. J lost 7 bases, V lost 4 bases, and 7 bases had no gene match. This CDR3 comprises 14 residues.

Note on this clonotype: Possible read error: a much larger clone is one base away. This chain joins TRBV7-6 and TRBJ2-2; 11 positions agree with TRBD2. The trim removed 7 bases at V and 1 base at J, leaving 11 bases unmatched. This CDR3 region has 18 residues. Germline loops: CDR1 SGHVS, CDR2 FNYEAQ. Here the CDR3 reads CASISQLAGDLNTGELFF. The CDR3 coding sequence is TGTGCCAGCATCTCCCAACTAGCGGGGGATTTGAACACCGGGGAGCTGTTTTTT.

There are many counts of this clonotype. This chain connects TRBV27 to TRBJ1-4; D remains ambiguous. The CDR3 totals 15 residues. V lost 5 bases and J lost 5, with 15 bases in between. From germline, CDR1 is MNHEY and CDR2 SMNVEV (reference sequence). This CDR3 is CASSPPYLRNEKLFF. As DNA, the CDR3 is TGTGCCAGCAGTCCGCCTTATTTGAGGAATGAAAAACTGTTTTTT.

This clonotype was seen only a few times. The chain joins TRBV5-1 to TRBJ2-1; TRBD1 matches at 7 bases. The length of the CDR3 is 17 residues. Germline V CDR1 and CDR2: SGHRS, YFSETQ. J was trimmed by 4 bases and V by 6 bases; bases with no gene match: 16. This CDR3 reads CASNPTVTGDPYNEQFF. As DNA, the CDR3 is TGCGCCAGCAATCCTACCGTTACAGGGGATCCTTACAATGAGCAGTTCTTC.

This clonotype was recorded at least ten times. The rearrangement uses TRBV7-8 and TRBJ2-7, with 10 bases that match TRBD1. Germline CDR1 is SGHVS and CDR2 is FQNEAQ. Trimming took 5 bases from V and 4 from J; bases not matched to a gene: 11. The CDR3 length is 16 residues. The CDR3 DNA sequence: TGTGCCAGCAGCACCCCTAGGGACAGGGGAGGGTACGAGCAGTACGTC. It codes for CASSTPRDRGGYEQYV.

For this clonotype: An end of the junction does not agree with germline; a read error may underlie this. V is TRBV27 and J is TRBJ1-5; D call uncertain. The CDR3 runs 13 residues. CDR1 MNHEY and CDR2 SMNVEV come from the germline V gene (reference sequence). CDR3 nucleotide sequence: TGTGCCAACAGTAACGGAGGCGGACAGCCCCAGCATTTT. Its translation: CANSNGGGQPQHF.